This T cell receptor beta chain was identified in a study of glioma-infiltrating T cells. This clonotype was found many times. Its matching antigen is unknown. General study findings and limits: Gliomas, especially low-grade, showed above-expected tissue-blood divergence; non-neoplastic patients showed below. Very few CDR3 sequences were shared between tissue and blood.

Germline V gives CDR1 MNHNS, CDR2 SASEGT. This CDR3 has 13 amino acids. The junction had 2 bases not matched to a gene; V was cut back by 7 bases and J by 0 bases. Amplification of TCR alpha and beta CDR3 regions from RNA used iRepertoire nested multiplex PCR. For one-step reverse transcription and amplification, 100-400 ng of tissue mRNA or PBMC total RNA was used. Each CDR3 protein gets one entry after TCRdb re-called the multiplex PCR reads with MiXCR. The sample comprises over 100,000 distinct CDR3 sequences, less than 30% of which are singletons, and just under 35% rests with the top ten. Sequenced: glioma tissue, nonneoplastic brain tissue, or PBMCs (not recorded which). The J gene is TRBJ2-7, the V gene TRBV6-1; 8 bases map to TRBD2. This clonotype was obtained from a human donor with low-grade glioma or glioblastoma, undergoing nonglioma brain surgery, or in good health (not recorded which). CDR3 nucleotides: TGTGCCAGCATGCGGGGGGACTCCTACGAGCAGTACTTC. Translating gives CASMRGDSYEQYF.